This TCR beta chain was retrieved from a study of T cells in Graves' hyperthyroidism and ophthalmopathy (dated by TCRdb to about 2019). For the wider study: Peripheral blood samples were taken at the time of initial diagnosis, prior to any treatment. Whether ophthalmopathy could be predicted prospectively was tested in an independent validation cohort made up of 18 to 20 hyperthyroidism patients plus 17 patients who later progressed to ophthalmopathy. According to the paper, TCR Vbeta CDR3 sequencing was carried out on roughly 130 peripheral blood samples, which came from 40 to 45 ophthalmopathy, roughly 75 hyperthyroidism and around 17 progressor patients. In addition, the study compared T-cell repertoires in thyroid tissue and in blood from a handful of Graves' hyperthyroidism patients. To identify TCR V-J signatures that set the groups apart, the researchers used a discovery cohort of more than 95 patients, made up of fewer than 50 with Graves' ophthalmopathy and 55 to 65 with stable Graves' hyperthyroidism. After sampling, hyperthyroidism patients received methimazole starting at 30 mg daily, and ophthalmopathy patients received high-dose intravenous methylprednisolone. The 90 or so discovery patients were randomly split 7:3 into training and test sets. General study outcomes and caveats: In validation, the model predicted progression to ophthalmopathy with approximately 71% sensitivity and approximately 72% specificity, a median of about 6.7 months before onset. No statistical method was used to fix the sample size in advance, and group allocation was not hidden from the investigators. Most expanded thyroid clonotypes (frequency above 0.001) were also detected in blood, a finding suggesting that blood repertoires may reflect thyroid immune responses. A 13 V-J signature model separated ophthalmopathy from stable hyperthyroidism, with 87.88% sensitivity and 81% to 83% specificity in cross-validation and 80%/75% in testing.

At least ten counts were recorded for this clonotype. No cognate antigen has been identified for it. One junction end does not reproduce the germline sequence, and a read error may be involved. The TCR beta CDR3 regions were amplified from the RNA transcripts. For the first round of RT-PCR on the TCR CDR3, the HTBI primer set was used together with the Qiagen OneStep RT-PCR kit. Libraries were constructed in a second round of multiplex PCR, after which size selection and purification were carried out. Libraries were sequenced paired-end with 100 bp reads on an Illumina HiSeq2000. On the study's bioinformatics: Raw data were processed with SOAPnuke, discarding reads with adapters, uncalled bases, mean Phred below 15, or no exact constant-primer or identifier match. COPE v1.2.5 was used to merge the high-quality paired reads, and each unique nucleotide sequence was defined as a clonotype. MiTCR v1.1 was used to align the clonotypes against IMGT TRBV, TRBD and TRBJ reference segments. The analysis was restricted to V-J combinations with a frequency above 0.0001, which together covered just over 98% of the repertoires. The TCS score was defined as F50 (clonal expansion) divided by E x V (chaos), with BLOSUM62-based TCRdist calculated between CDR3 peptides within each V-J. Welch's t-statistics and random forest reduced around 510 V-J features to 10 to 15, which were used in a naive Bayes classifier (R e1071). TCRdb trimmed public reads at Q25 via fastp, called clones via MiXCR and kept in-frame beta chains. Records with the same CDR3 protein are collapsed into one entry carrying the most frequent genes and DNA. The V and J calls reflect TCRdb's pipeline rather than the authors' work. Here the sample has 490,000 or so distinct CDR3 sequences; 15% to 20% occur a single time. The ten largest clones represent approximately 50% of the sample.

In the ophthalmopathy patients, disease was moderately to severely active, with a Clinical Activity Score of 3 or more, a NOSPECS grade of 4 or more, and a duration of less than 3 months. Any patient with an uncontrolled infection, another autoimmune disease, pregnancy or lactation was excluded. Diagnoses were established on the basis of clinical symptoms, serum thyroxine and TRAb, thyroid ultrasound, and orbital computed tomography. PBMCs were isolated from about 10 ml of fresh peripheral blood by Ficoll-Paque density gradient centrifugation. Total RNA was extracted using Trizol reagent, and RNA quality was assessed on an Agilent 2100 Bioanalyzer. Material: blood. The TCR was taken from a man aged 35-49 years with Graves' ophthalmopathy.

The nucleotide sequence is TGTGCCAGCAGCATCGCGCGAGGGGGGCTGTTTTTT. Protein translation: CASSIARGGLFF. The chain links TRBV7-2 with TRBJ2-2; the D gene is possibly TRBD1, with 6 bases matching. The germline V gene supplies CDR1 SGHTA and CDR2 FQGNSA. The CDR3 spans 12 residues, from the cysteine through the phenylalanine. Only the CDR3 part of the read is kept: 36 bases, read in frame from the first base.